Described below is a single T cell receptor beta chain sequence and its context. This clone's antigen is unknown. One base away there is no much larger clone; base qualities are not given. The data were obtained in a study of T cells after posttransplantation cyclophosphamide (dated by TCRdb to between 2015 and 2016). Background for the entire study: T cell repertoire reconstitution was tracked by TRB sequencing after myeloablative bone marrow transplantation in which posttransplantation cyclophosphamide was used as GVHD prophylaxis. Samples from 30 to 35 PTCy-treated patients, along with samples from about 16 of their related bone marrow donors, underwent antigen receptor sequencing. Blood from all 35 or so PTCy patients who had 1-year posttransplant specimens underwent TRB sequencing. TRB sequencing was also done on up to 3 additional blood samples from 2 to 5.2 years after transplant in 3 patients, and on pretransplant blood from several patients. Because TRA and TRB clonality correlated tightly in 9 samples, later TCR analyses were limited to TRB. Public TRB sequences were compared against a database of over 3,500 sequences linked to responses to pathogens, tumor antigens, self-antigens and alloantigens. Beyond this particular receptor, the publication reports: The TRB repertoires of T cells infiltrating skin or GI tract showed only limited overlap with the TRB repertoires of T cells in blood. At 1-2 months, donor-recipient similarity was low but rose over the first year, and the later blood repertoires were often dominated by donor CD8+ memory clones. Across 45 patients, recipient CMV seropositivity and CMV reactivation were highly associated with TRB clonality; PTCy diversity was similar to CNI/methotrexate controls.

A control cohort of around ten patients who had been given myeloablative marrow transplants with methotrexate plus a calcineurin inhibitor was sampled 1 year after transplant. Peripheral blood and bone marrow mononuclear cells were isolated by Ficoll-Hypaque density centrifugation and cryopreserved. The germline V gene supplies CDR1 WSHSY and CDR2 SAAADI. V is reduced by 0 bases and J by 11 bases, leaving a spacing of 13 bases between them. Including the terminal cysteine and phenylalanine, the CDR3 comprises 13 residues. Kept here is only the CDR3 DNA, which spans 39 bases and is read in frame from base 1. Genomic DNA was the input for TRB sequencing, which was run either with the immunoSEQ assay at survey resolution or with the hsTCRB kit. The paper's processing steps were these. The immunoSEQ software was used for initial read processing, and the LymphoSeq R package was used for repertoire analyses. Clonality was computed as 1 minus normalized Shannon entropy; Gini coefficient was also calculated for each TRB dataset. To infer phenotypes in unsorted samples, TRB sequences from sorted subsets of the recipient or donor were mapped onto unsorted samples from the same recipient. TCRdb carries this immuneACCESS record with in-frame sequences only. Its versions omit some clonotypes, under half of them owing to an unresolved V gene in the studies checked, with the rest unexplained. For V, J and clone size, that table is used; D and trimming come from the DNA. Recorded for this sample are over 20,000 clones; around 86% of them occurred a single time. The top ten clonotypes cover approximately 2.3% of the sample.

The source of this sequence is a female patient in her thirties or forties who received an allogeneic stem cell transplant from an unrelated donor, was CMV-positive, and had acute and chronic GVHD. Following transplantation, part of the T cell population may be supplied by the graft donor rather than the patient. Here the sequenced sample was PBMCs, taken about 400 days after allogeneic stem cell transplant with calcineurin inhibitor and methotrexate. The sequence joins TRBV10-2 to TRBJ1-1, and the D gene may be TRBD1, 5 bases matching. For the CDR3, the sequence is CASSESYIGVAFF. Here is the DNA: TGCGCCAGCAGTGAGTCGTATATAGGGGTGGCTTTCTTT.